This passage covers 32 T cell receptor beta chains from one sample sequenced in a study of memory CD4+ T cells and cytomegalovirus serostatus. Assay: immunoSEQ multiplex PCR; the TCRdb copy retains only in-frame clones and omits some. The sample shows roughly 40,000 clones, 79% of them seen only once. Single viable CD3+CD4+CD8-CD45RO+ cells were sorted as the memory CD4+ T cells. Sequences were obtained from memory CD4+ T cells from blood. The receptors here all came from an adult in good health and CMV-seronegative.

The rearrangement joins TRBV7-8 to TRBJ1-4, with D unclear. Trimming removed 5 bases at V and 8 bases at J, with 18 bases between. Looked up from germline, CDR1 is SGHVS and CDR2 is FQNEAQ. CDR3 length equals 15 residues. The CDR3 here is CASSPYIRAGEKLFF. CDR3 nucleotides: TGTGCCAGCAGCCCATATATCCGGGCCGGAGAAAAACTGTTTTTT.

The V and J genes are TRBV4-2 and TRBJ1-2; 8 nucleotides match TRBD1. The V gene's germline CDR1 is LGHNA and CDR2 YNFKEQ. Germline trimming cut 0 bases from V and 5 bases from J; bases unmatched to any gene: 2. This CDR3 spans 14 amino acids. The CDR3 sequence is CASSQEDRVYGYTF. CDR3 DNA sequence: TGTGCCAGCAGCCAAGAGGACAGGGTGTATGGCTACACCTTC.

The chain is built from TRBV6-1 and TRBJ1-5, with a possible D match to TRBD1 (6 bases). The CDR3 is made up of 14 amino acids. Germline loops: CDR1 MNHNS, CDR2 SASEGT. Trimming left V 7 bases short and J 1 base short, with 11 bases between. In nucleotides, the CDR3 is TGTGCCAGCACTAAAGGGGGGAGCAATCAGCCCCAGCATTTT. This encodes CASTKGGSNQPQHF.

This clone was counted only a few times. This chain connects TRBV7-2 to TRBJ2-2; the D gene could be TRBD1 or TRBD2 (5 bases each). The V end lost 9 bases, the J end lost 4 bases, and 12 bases lay between the germline ends. Germline V CDR1 and CDR2: SGHTA, FQGNSA. The CDR3 runs 13 residues. The CDR3 sequence: CASQRDVTGELFF. CDR3 coding DNA: TGTGCCAGTCAACGGGACGTCACCGGGGAGCTGTTTTTT.

The table lists this clone with a few counts. The J gene is TRBJ1-4, the V gene TRBV7-6; D may be TRBD1 (5 bases). Germline values: CDR1 SGHVS, CDR2 FNYEAQ. The CDR3 runs 12 residues. V was clipped by 4 bases and J by 14 bases, with 14 bases between them. CDR3 DNA sequence: TGTGCCAGCAGCTCCCCCGAGGGACCCCTGTTTTTT. Residues: CASSSPEGPLFF.

This chain uses TRBV6-4 with TRBJ2-7, with 12 bases lining up with TRBD1. Germline V gene sequence: CDR1 MRHNA, CDR2 SNTAGT. Unmatched junction bases numbered 4, after V lost 6 bases and J lost 4 bases. The length of the CDR3 is 14 residues. This chain's CDR3 is CASSGTGGAYEQYF. DNA of the CDR3: TGTGCCAGCAGCGGGACAGGGGGCGCGTACGAGCAGTACTTC.

V usage is TRBV15 and J usage is TRBJ2-2; perhaps TRBD2 as D (5 bases). CDR3 length equals 14 residues. Germline loops: CDR1 LNHNV, CDR2 YYDKDF (reference sequence). The germline V and J ends were trimmed by 9 bases and 4 bases, with 15 bases remaining between them. The CDR3 protein is CATKGPAGTGELFF. CDR3 DNA: TGTGCCACGAAAGGCCCCGCGGGCACCGGGGAGCTGTTTTTT.

This clone came up once. This rearrangement joins TRBV5-4 to TRBJ1-2, with D maybe TRBD1 (6 bases). This CDR3 has 13 residues. The germline CDR1 and CDR2 sequences are SGHNT and YYREEE (reference sequence). V shed 4 bases and J shed 1 base, with 8 bases lying between them. For the CDR3, the DNA is TGTGCCAGCAGCCAGGGACATAACTATGGCTACACCTTC. The encoded protein is CASSQGHNYGYTF.

The J gene is TRBJ1-1, the V gene TRBV2, with no clear D. The CDR3 covers 12 residues. Trimming removed 0 bases from V and 11 bases from J, with 10 bases in between. Per germline, CDR1 SNHLY and CDR2 FYNNEI. The CDR3 loop reads CASSEAGRYAFF. The DNA for the CDR3 is TGTGCCAGCAGTGAAGCAGGGAGGTACGCTTTCTTT. Supplemented by reference TRBV2 and TRBJ1-1, the full variable domain reads EPEVTQTPSHQVTQMGQEVILRCVPISNHLYFYWYRQILGQKVEFLVSFYNNEISEKSEIFDDQFSVERPDGSNFTLKIRSTKLEDSAMYFCASSEAGRYAFFGQGTRLTVV.

CDR3 sequence (DNA): TGTGCCAGCAGCCCCCGCAGGGGACGAAACACCATATATTTT. Amino acid sequence: CASSPRRGRNTIYF. The J gene is TRBJ1-3, the V gene TRBV7-2, with a tentative D call TRBD1 (6 bases). The CDR3 loop spans 14 amino acids. CDR1 is SGHTA, CDR2 FQGNSA, per germline. V shed 5 bases and J shed 5 bases, with 13 bases lying between them.

This clone was counted between two and nine times. This chain uses TRBV5-1 with TRBJ2-5, with 9 positions matching TRBD1. The germline gives CDR1 SGHRS, CDR2 YFSETQ. The V gene end was trimmed by 1 base and the J gene end by 1 base; junction bases not matched to a gene: 2. CDR3 size: 15 residues. The CDR3 region has the DNA TGCGCCAGCAGCTTGACGACAGGGGGCCAAGAGACCCAGTACTTC. Residues: CASSLTTGGQETQYF.

The chain links TRBV6-1 to TRBJ2-7; no clear D. The CDR3 sequence is 13 residues long. The germline V and J ends were trimmed by 11 bases and 2 bases, with 16 bases remaining between them. CDR1 MNHNS and CDR2 SASEGT come from the germline V gene. The CDR3 loop is CASYGTPTYEQYF. As DNA, the CDR3 is TGTGCCTCTTACGGCACCCCTACCTACGAGCAGTACTTC.

The genes are TRBV18 and TRBJ2-1; 11 nucleotides agree with TRBD2. Germline-derived CDR1 and CDR2 are KGHSH and LQKENI. The ends lost 3 bases at V and 9 bases at J; junction bases unmatched: 7. The CDR3 is 15 residues long. Here the CDR3 reads CASSPVTSGSGEQFF. The CDR3, as DNA: TGTGCCAGCTCACCCGTAACTAGCGGGAGCGGTGAGCAGTTCTTC.

The chain combines TRBV4-1 with TRBJ2-1; 10 nucleotides line up with TRBD2. The length of the CDR3 is 17 residues. J was trimmed by 7 bases and V by 4 bases; bases with no gene match: 13. Germline CDR1 MGHRA, CDR2 YSYEKL. The CDR3 DNA follows: TGCGCCAGCAGCCGCCGGCAGTCCGAGCGGGAGGGGAATGAGCAGTTCTTC. This sequence encodes CASSRRQSEREGNEQFF.

The chain combines TRBV27 with TRBJ1-2; no firm D call. The CDR3 is made up of 13 amino acids. Trimming left V 6 bases short and J 4 bases short, with 12 bases between. Germline V gene data show CDR1 as MNHEY and CDR2 as SMNVEV (reference sequence). CDR3 DNA: TGTGCCAGCAGCGGCGCTAAGGGCTATGGCTACACCTTC. Translated: CASSGAKGYGYTF.

The rearrangement joins TRBV9 to TRBJ2-1; the D gene is possibly TRBD2 (6 bases). The germline V and J ends were trimmed by 0 bases and 12 bases, with 13 bases remaining between them. Germline assignment: CDR1 SGDLS and CDR2 YYNGEE. The CDR3 loop spans 13 amino acids. The CDR3 DNA follows: TGTGCCAGCAGCGTAGAGTGGGGGGAGTTGCAGTTCTTC. Its translation: CASSVEWGELQFF.

V and J are TRBV27 and TRBJ2-2, with 8 bases matching TRBD2. CDR1 is MNHEY, CDR2 SMNVEV, per germline (reference sequence). With 2 bases clipped from V and 4 bases from J, the junction kept 9 bases outside the gene matches. The CDR3 consists of 17 residues. The CDR3 protein is CASSLRAGGSSTGELFF. The DNA of the CDR3 is TGTGCCAGCAGTTTAAGGGCGGGGGGAAGTTCCACCGGGGAGCTGTTTTTT.

This chain uses TRBV27 with TRBJ1-2; possible D gene TRBD1, 5 bases. The V gene lost 5 bases and the J gene lost 5 bases, with 21 bases spanning the gap. Germline-derived CDR1 and CDR2 are MNHEY and SMNVEV (reference sequence). This CDR3 has 16 amino acids. The chain's CDR3 is CASSTSGLGGAYGYTF. DNA for the CDR3: TGTGCCAGCAGTACTAGTGGGTTGGGTGGGGCGTATGGCTACACCTTC.

The chain uses TRBV5-1 and TRBJ2-7; possible D gene TRBD1, 5 bases. Germline CDR1 is SGHRS and CDR2 is YFSETQ. The length of the CDR3 is 14 residues. Deletions cut 0 bases from V and 4 bases from J, with 11 bases between. CDR3 coding DNA: TGCGCCAGCAGCTTGGGCCTTTCAGGGTACGAGCAGTACTTC. Protein: CASSLGLSGYEQYF.

CDR3 sequence (DNA): TGTGCCAGCAGTTTCACCCCAGCCTTGGGGACAGGCAACGAGCAGTACTTC. Its translation: CASSFTPALGTGNEQYF. V is TRBV28 and J is TRBJ2-7; TRBD1 agrees at 8 bases. Looked up from germline, CDR1 is MDHEN and CDR2 is SYDVKM. V lost 3 bases to trimming and J lost 5 bases; unmatched junction nucleotides: 15. The CDR3 has 17 amino acids.

The chain is built from TRBV9 and TRBJ2-3; D is perhaps TRBD1 or TRBD2 (5 bases each). Trimming shortened V by 3 bases and J by 4 bases, and 15 bases separated the two germline ends. Germline V CDR1 and CDR2: SGDLS, YYNGEE. CDR3 length: 15 amino acids. For the CDR3, the DNA is TGTGCCAGCAGCGCCGCTGGGACGCCGCCAGATACGCAGTATTTT. This gives the protein CASSAAGTPPDTQYF. The complete variable domain, with remaining parts taken from reference TRBV9 and TRBJ2-3, reads DSGVTQTPKHLITATGQRVTLRCSPRSGDLSVYWYQQSLDQGLQFLIQYYNGEERAKGNILERFSAQQFPDLHSELNLSSLELGDSALYFCASSAAGTPPDTQYFGPGTRLTVL.

The chain joins TRBV5-1 to TRBJ2-2, with TRBD2 matching 12 bases. V lost 4 bases and J lost 6; bases outside the gene matches: 4. The CDR3 has 15 residues. The V gene's germline CDR1 is SGHRS and CDR2 YFSETQ. The CDR3 coding sequence is TGCGCCAGCAGCAGACTAGCGGGAGAGGCCGGGGAGCTGTTTTTT. This sequence encodes CASSRLAGEAGELFF.

The chain joins TRBV6-1 to TRBJ2-5; D is undetermined. Germline assignment: CDR1 MNHNS and CDR2 SASEGT. Trimming shortened V by 0 bases and J by 7 bases, and 6 bases separated the two germline ends. The CDR3 is made up of 12 amino acids. CDR3 protein: CASSEAIGTQYF. In DNA, the CDR3 is TGTGCCAGCAGTGAAGCAATTGGGACCCAGTACTTC.

This sequence joins TRBV29-1 and TRBJ2-1, with D possibly called TRBD1 or TRBD2 (5 bases each). CDR3 length: 14 amino acids. Germline CDR1 and CDR2: SQVTM and ANQGSEA. V lost 7 bases, J lost 7 bases, and 20 bases lay in between. CDR3 nucleotides: TGCAGCGCTTATTCCGGGACCTTAGGGAATGAGCAGTTCTTC. Protein: CSAYSGTLGNEQFF.

The chain uses TRBV2 and TRBJ2-2, with 8 bases matching TRBD2. CDR1 and CDR2 (germline): SNHLY, FYNNEI. V trimming: 6 bases; J trimming: 0 bases; junction bases outside the gene matches: 3. The CDR3 has 15 residues. CDR3 in amino acids: CASRRLATNTGELFF. As DNA, the CDR3 is TGTGCCAGCAGACGACTAGCGACGAACACCGGGGAGCTGTTTTTT. Drawing the rest from reference TRBV2 and TRBJ2-2, the complete variable domain is EPEVTQTPSHQVTQMGQEVILRCVPISNHLYFYWYRQILGQKVEFLVSFYNNEISEKSEIFDDQFSVERPDGSNFTLKIRSTKLEDSAMYFCASRRLATNTGELFFGEGSRLTVL.

The gene calls are TRBV6-5 and TRBJ1-2, with D possibly being TRBD1 (6 bases). CDR1 is MNHEY and CDR2 is SVGAGI in the germline V gene. CDR3 length equals 15 residues. With 5 bases removed from V and 8 bases from J, the gap between germline ends came to 21 bases. The CDR3 reads CASSTRDGRGSGYTF. As DNA, the CDR3 is TGTGCCAGCAGTACCAGGGACGGAAGGGGGAGCGGCTACACCTTC.

This clone was recorded once. The rearrangement joins TRBV29-1 to TRBJ2-5; D ambiguous. V lost 0 bases to trimming and J lost 4 bases, with 0 bases between them. This CDR3 has 10 amino acids. CDR1 is SQVTM, CDR2 ANQGSEA, per germline. The CDR3 DNA reads TGCAGCGTTGAAGAAGAGACCCAGTACTTC. Translation: CSVEEETQYF.

About this clone: This same CDR3 is encoded by further DNA sequences in the sample. V usage is TRBV5-1 and J usage is TRBJ2-3; 8 bases are a match to TRBD1. Trimming at V came to 4 bases and at J to 3 bases, leaving 4 bases not matched to a gene. CDR1 and CDR2 (germline): SGHRS, YFSETQ. The CDR3 extends over 14 amino acids. The CDR3 nucleotides read TGCGCCAGCAGCAGCCGACAGGGGACAGATACGCAGTATTTT. Encoded protein: CASSSRQGTDTQYF.

The rearrangement uses TRBV19 and TRBJ1-5; D may be TRBD1 (5 bases). The CDR3 totals 14 residues. CDR1 and CDR2 (germline): LNHDA, SQIVND (reference sequence). V shed 2 bases and J shed 6 bases, with 11 bases lying between them. The CDR3 DNA reads as TGTGCCAGTAGTATAAGAGGGGATAGTCAGCCCCAGCATTTT. This gives the protein CASSIRGDSQPQHF.

CDR3 in amino acids: CAISESGLAGDTQYF. CDR3 sequence (DNA): TGTGCCATCAGTGAATCGGGACTCGCAGGGGATACGCAGTATTTT. The V and J genes are TRBV10-3 and TRBJ2-3; D may be TRBD2 (6 bases). The CDR3 sequence is 15 residues long. V was shortened by 3 bases and J by 6 bases, with 16 bases between the two germline ends. Germline lookup yields CDR1 ENHRY and CDR2 SYGVKD.

This chain joins TRBV5-6 and TRBJ2-1; 11 nucleotides match TRBD1. Germline assignment: CDR1 SGHDT and CDR2 YYEEEE. J was trimmed by 9 bases and V by 4 bases; bases with no gene match: 9. This CDR3 has 15 amino acids. CDR3 protein: CASSIGQGAPREQFF. CDR3 coding DNA: TGTGCCAGCAGCATCGGACAGGGGGCGCCCCGTGAGCAGTTCTTC. Based on the CDR3 plus reference TRBV5-6 and TRBJ2-1, the full variable domain is DAGVTQSPTHLIKTRGQQVTLRCSPKSGHDTVSWYQQALGQGPQFIFQYYEEEERQRGNFPDRFSGHQFPNYSSELNVNALLLGDSALYLCASSIGQGAPREQFFGPGTRLTVL.

This clone was observed a handful of times. The chain recombines TRBV5-8 with TRBJ2-3, with unresolved D. This CDR3 is built from 16 residues. V lost 7 bases to trimming and J lost 0 bases, with 18 bases between them. Germline lookup yields CDR1 SGHTS and CDR2 YDEGEE. Here the CDR3 reads CASPSVLGASTDTQYF. Written as DNA, the CDR3 is TGTGCCAGCCCTTCGGTCTTGGGCGCTAGCACAGATACGCAGTATTTT.